The 25 T cell receptor beta chains presented below share a single source sample, sequenced in a study of blood T cell repertoires in COVID-19. Generated by immunoSEQ multiplex PCR, the TCRdb table keeps only in-frame clones and is missing some. The sample has 200,000 or so clones, about 84% seen once; the top ten hold more than 4.5%. The sample consisted of peripheral blood. The receptors were sampled from a woman in her twenties or thirties with acute or convalescent COVID-19.

The gene calls are TRBV5-1 and TRBJ2-3, with D tentatively TRBD1 (5 bases). CDR1 is SGHRS and CDR2 is YFSETQ in the germline V gene. V was shortened by 4 bases and J by 2 bases, with 11 bases between the two germline ends. The CDR3 covers 14 residues. The CDR3 loop is CASSNRINTDTQYF. The DNA for the CDR3 is TGCGCCAGCAGCAACAGGATCAACACAGATACGCAGTATTTT.

V and J are TRBV5-8 and TRBJ1-5; TRBD1 aligns across 7 bases. The junction had 8 bases not matched to a gene; V was cut back by 2 bases and J by 6 bases. The CDR3 sequence is 15 residues long. Germline-derived CDR1 and CDR2 are SGHTS and YDEGEE. The CDR3 protein is CASSLSDRDFQPQHF. The CDR3 DNA reads TGTGCCAGCAGCTTAAGTGACAGGGATTTTCAGCCCCAGCATTTT.

This clone was found once. The genes are TRBV5-5 and TRBJ2-7, with D perhaps matching TRBD2 (6 bases). V was clipped by 1 base and J by 1 base, with 12 bases between them. CDR1 is SGHKS, CDR2 YYEKEE, per germline (reference sequence). This CDR3 contains 15 residues. CDR3 sequence: CASSLPGVGSYEQYF. Here the CDR3 DNA reads TGTGCCAGCAGCTTGCCGGGGGTAGGATCCTACGAGCAGTACTTC.

CDR3 bases: TGTGCCAGCAGTGCACAACCGGGACAGAGCACAGATACGCAGTATTTT. It translates to CASSAQPGQSTDTQYF. The rearrangement links TRBV28 to TRBJ2-3; 7 positions agree with TRBD1. Looked up from germline, CDR1 is MDHEN and CDR2 is SYDVKM. V was clipped by 5 bases and J by 0 bases; unmatched bases: 8. This CDR3 region has 16 residues.

The CDR3, as DNA: TGTGCCAGCAGCCCACGGACTAGGCTTAGCACAGATACGCAGTATTTT. This encodes CASSPRTRLSTDTQYF. The V and J genes are TRBV27 and TRBJ2-3, with 7 bases that match TRBD2. Germline V gene sequence: CDR1 MNHEY, CDR2 SMNVEV (reference sequence). This CDR3 is built from 16 residues. V gave up 6 bases and J gave up 0 bases; unmatched junction bases: 9.

This clone was counted between two and nine times. The gene calls are TRBV3-1 (or the pseudogene TRBV3-2) and TRBJ1-2, with D tentatively TRBD1 (6 bases). Germline V CDR1 and CDR2: LGHDT, YNNKEL (reference sequence). The CDR3 contains 14 residues. V lost 0 bases and J lost 6, with 11 bases in between. The CDR3 reads CASSQEGGANGYTF. In nucleotides, the CDR3 is TGTGCCAGCAGCCAAGAGGGGGGGGCTAATGGCTACACCTTC.

The chain is built from TRBV4-3 and TRBJ2-4; perhaps TRBD1 as D (6 bases). V lost 3 bases, J lost 4 bases, and 19 bases lay in between. The CDR3 consists of 17 residues. Germline V gene sequence: CDR1 LGHNA, CDR2 YSLEER. CDR3 in DNA: TGCGCCAGCAGCCAGGGTGCCACAGGGACAACTAAAAACATTCAGTACTTC. Protein sequence: CASSQGATGTTKNIQYF.

This chain uses TRBV4-3 with TRBJ1-2; tentative D call: TRBD1 (5 bases). Trimming stripped 3 bases from V and 4 bases from J, with 15 bases between. Per the germline V gene, CDR1 is LGHNA and CDR2 is YSLEER. This CDR3 contains 15 residues. The CDR3 DNA reads TGCGCCAGCAGCCAGGCCGGGGGTTCAGGCTATGGCTACACCTTC. The encoded protein is CASSQAGGSGYGYTF.

The chain employs TRBV18 and TRBJ1-1, with 9 bases lining up with TRBD1. The CDR3 is 14 amino acids. Germline V lookup: CDR1 KGHSH, CDR2 LQKENI. V shed 6 bases and J 2 bases; nucleotides not matched to a gene: 4. The CDR3 nucleotides are TGTGCCAGCTCGCGACAGGGGGGAAACACTGAAGCTTTCTTT. Translation: CASSRQGGNTEAFF.

The chain recombines TRBV28 with TRBJ2-3, with 9 bases fitting TRBD1. V lost 6 bases to trimming and J lost 1 base; unmatched junction nucleotides: 2. Germline V CDR1 and CDR2: MDHEN, SYDVKM. CDR3 length equals 14 residues. The CDR3 is CASSWDRGTDTQYF. CDR3 sequence (DNA): TGTGCCAGCAGCTGGGACAGGGGCACAGATACGCAGTATTTT. Full variable domain (missing parts from reference TRBV28 and TRBJ2-3): DVKVTQSSRYLVKRTGEKVFLECVQDMDHENMFWYRQDPGLGLRLIYFSYDVKMKEKGDIPEGYSVSREKKERFSLILESASTNQTSMYLCASSWDRGTDTQYFGPGTRLTVL.

The chain couples TRBV19 to TRBJ1-1, with D possibly being TRBD1 (5 bases). Trimming took off 6 bases at V and 2 bases at J, with 10 bases between the two ends. CDR3 length: 13 residues. Germline values: CDR1 LNHDA, CDR2 SQIVND (reference sequence). For the CDR3, the DNA is TGTGCCAGTAGCAGGGTCATCAACACTGAAGCTTTCTTT. As protein: CASSRVINTEAFF.

The rearrangement uses TRBV5-6 and TRBJ2-3; perhaps TRBD1 as D (5 bases). The germline V gene encodes CDR1 SGHDT and CDR2 YYEEEE. Trimming shortened V by 2 bases and J by 4 bases, and 11 bases separated the two germline ends. The CDR3 length is 14 residues. The CDR3 nucleotides are TGTGCCAGCAGCTTCCAGGGAAGGGCAGATACGCAGTATTTT. As protein: CASSFQGRADTQYF.

The chain combines TRBV5-1 with TRBJ1-2; D is perhaps TRBD1 (5 bases). The CDR3 extends over 14 amino acids. Trimming left V 6 bases short and J 8 bases short, with 20 bases between. Germline V gene sequence: CDR1 SGHRS, CDR2 YFSETQ. The CDR3 sequence: CASTSGQVSGGYTF. CDR3 sequence (DNA): TGCGCCAGCACCTCAGGGCAGGTCTCTGGCGGCTACACCTTC.

V gene TRBV4-1 combines with J gene TRBJ1-6; 8 bases agree with TRBD1. This CDR3 contains 18 residues. Germline lookup yields CDR1 MGHRA and CDR2 YSYEKL. The junction had 9 bases not matched to a gene; V was cut back by 5 bases and J by 0 bases. The CDR3 sequence: CASSSQGQVLSYNSPLHF. The CDR3 DNA is TGCGCCAGCAGCTCCCAGGGACAGGTTCTCTCCTATAATTCACCCCTCCACTTT.

This clone came up once. CDR3 DNA sequence: TGTGCCAGCAGTTCAGGGTCACCCCTCCACTTT. Its translation is CASSSGSPLHF. The V call is TRBV6-5, the J call TRBJ1-6; D possibly corresponds to TRBD1 (5 bases). This CDR3 region has 11 residues. The germline V gene has CDR1 MNHEY and CDR2 SVGAGI. With 4 bases removed from V and 10 bases from J, the gap between germline ends came to 5 bases.

The chain employs TRBV10-2 and TRBJ2-1, with TRBD1 identical over 8 bases. The CDR3 extends over 15 amino acids. Germline V gene data show CDR1 as WSHSY and CDR2 as SAAADI. J gave up 4 bases and V 6 bases, and 8 bases lay outside the gene matches. CDR3: CASSLQGAVYNEQFF. For the CDR3, the DNA is TGCGCCAGCAGCTTGCAGGGGGCCGTATACAATGAGCAGTTCTTC.

CDR3 nucleotide sequence: TGTGCCAGCAGTAGGGGGTTCGGACTGACCGGGGAGCTGTTTTTT. Its translation: CASSRGFGLTGELFF. This chain connects TRBV27 to TRBJ2-2; the D gene is possibly TRBD1 (6 bases). With 5 bases removed from V and 5 bases from J, the gap between germline ends came to 15 bases. The CDR3 sequence is 15 residues long. Germline V gives CDR1 MNHEY, CDR2 SMNVEV (reference sequence).

The chain is built from TRBV24-1 and TRBJ2-3; 8 bases map to TRBD2. The CDR3 loop spans 17 amino acids. The V segment lost 4 bases and the J segment 1 base; nucleotides outside the gene matches: 9. CDR1 and CDR2 from the germline V gene are KGHDR and SFDVKD. CDR3 region: CATSDRLSGEGTDTQYF. The CDR3 DNA sequence: TGTGCCACCAGTGACCGACTTAGCGGGGAGGGCACAGATACGCAGTATTTT.

The chain combines TRBV12-3 or TRBV12-4 with TRBJ2-2; D is unclear. Between the trimmed V and J ends, which lost 5 bases and 6 bases, there was a span of 7 bases. This CDR3 region has 12 residues. The CDR3 coding sequence is TGTGCCAGCAGTCGTTCCGCCGGGGAGCTGTTTTTT. Amino acid sequence: CASSRSAGELFF.

The rearrangement joins TRBV11-2 to TRBJ2-7; possible D gene TRBD2, 6 bases. The CDR3 loop spans 15 amino acids. Germline V gene sequence: CDR1 SGHAT, CDR2 FQNNGV. V was pared by 1 base and J by 5 bases, with 15 bases between. DNA of the CDR3: TGTGCCAGCAGCTTAGTCATCGGGCGGGGCCACGAGCAGTACTTC. This gives the protein CASSLVIGRGHEQYF.

The genes are TRBV3-1 (or the pseudogene TRBV3-2) and TRBJ1-1, with 9 nucleotides matching TRBD1. This CDR3 has 12 amino acids. V shed 4 bases and J 13 bases; nucleotides not matched to a gene: 7. The germline CDR1 and CDR2 sequences are LGHDT and YNNKEL (reference sequence). The CDR3, as DNA: TGTGCCAGCAGCCCGACAGGGGGGTTGGGTTTCTTT. Residues: CASSPTGGLGFF.

The chain joins TRBV5-6 to TRBJ1-6, with D unresolved. The CDR3 has 14 amino acids. Trimming removed 1 base from V and 11 bases from J, with 13 bases in between. The germline CDR1 and CDR2 sequences are SGHDT and YYEEEE. CDR3 in DNA: TGTGCCAGCAGCTTGCGGGGTCCCATGCCACCCCTCCACTTT. Amino acids: CASSLRGPMPPLHF. Filled out from reference TRBV5-6 and TRBJ1-6, the complete variable domain reads DAGVTQSPTHLIKTRGQQVTLRCSPKSGHDTVSWYQQALGQGPQFIFQYYEEEERQRGNFPDRFSGHQFPNYSSELNVNALLLGDSALYLCASSLRGPMPPLHFGNGTRLTVT.

This chain uses TRBV29-1 with TRBJ1-1; D is perhaps TRBD1 (5 bases). The V gene lost 7 bases and the J gene lost 5 bases, with 17 bases spanning the gap. From germline, CDR1 is SQVTM and CDR2 ANQGSEA. The CDR3 runs 13 residues. This CDR3 is CSAGFGGRTEAFF. CDR3 coding DNA: TGCAGCGCTGGATTCGGGGGTCGGACTGAAGCTTTCTTT.

This clone is a singleton in its sample. This chain connects TRBV27 to TRBJ2-2; 7 nucleotides line up with TRBD1. This CDR3 has 16 residues. Losses at the gene ends were 5 bases for V and 4 bases for J; bases not matched to a gene: 10. Germline values: CDR1 MNHEY, CDR2 SMNVEV (reference sequence). Here the CDR3 reads CASSTTTGIGTGELFF. CDR3 sequence (DNA): TGTGCCAGCAGTACTACGACAGGGATAGGCACCGGGGAGCTGTTTTTT.

The chain is built from TRBV3-1 (or the pseudogene TRBV3-2) and TRBJ1-1; TRBD1 agrees at 7 bases. Trimming cost V 3 bases and J 10 bases; bases outside gene matches: 14. Germline V gene sequence: CDR1 LGHDT, CDR2 YNNKEL (reference sequence). CDR3 size: 15 residues. CDR3 loop: CASSHSDRSNDGAFF. CDR3 sequence (DNA): TGTGCCAGCAGCCATTCGGACAGGTCAAATGATGGAGCTTTCTTT.